This TCR beta chain was sequenced in a study of low-dose radiotherapy and immunotherapy resistance in tumors (dated by TCRdb to the early 2020s). In the study overall: Cohort 1 received 0.5 Gy per fraction every 2 weeks, with a prescribed total PTV dose of 6.5 Gy. The trial did not randomize participants into treatment groups. Starting on cycle 1 day 1, patients took 300 mg of aspirin by mouth once daily for four cycles. Patients were given nivolumab as a 240 mg flat dose every two weeks and ipilimumab at 1 mg/kg every six weeks, with both drugs delivered intravenously. Patients in Cohort 2 were given 1 Gy per fraction every two weeks, for a total of 13 Gy across 26 weeks. Eight patients were included in the translational analysis: three from the first dose cohort and the first five from the second dose cohort. Cyclophosphamide 200 mg/m2 was given intravenously every two weeks, one day before each radiation and immunotherapy administration.

First-strand cDNA was synthesized with Superscript III and a set of TRAV- and TRBV-specific primers, covering both TCRalpha and TCRbeta chains. TCRs were amplified for around 20 PCR cycles with Phusion, using a constant-region primer paired with the adapter attached to the V primers. Isolated mRNA was amplified with the MessageAmp II aRNA Amplification Kit, using a roughly 17-hour in vitro transcription at 37°C. The Dynabeads mRNA DIRECT Purification Kit was used to isolate mRNA for TCR sequencing. Indexed Illumina adapters were added in a second Phusion PCR of 25 to 30 cycles, and the PCR products were purified with AMPure XP beads. Concerning the study's data processing: Custom Perl scripts were used to pool TCR sequences that encoded the same protein, to remove out-of-frame sequences, and to calculate the abundance of each clonotype. Any TCR sequence supported by only a single read was excluded from analysis. Among the metrics used to describe the repertoires were Shannon entropy, Gini index, clonality, richness, and the frequency of TCRs shared between repertoires. In-frame beta chains were kept once TCRdb had trimmed the public reads at Q25 with fastp and called clones with MiXCR. Rows merge per CDR3 protein into single entries with the most common DNA and genes. These V and J calls originate from TCRdb's pipeline instead of the authors' own analysis. In all, the sample holds some 11,000 distinct CDR3 sequences, and 65% of those were seen once. The ten most abundant clones make up roughly 12% of the sample.

V loses 6 bases of germline sequence and J loses 3 bases, and the interval between the two ends is 12 bases. The CDR1 and CDR2 encoded by the germline V gene are KGHSH and LQKENI. From the cysteine through the phenylalanine, the CDR3 covers 14 amino acids. Left in the record is the CDR3 DNA by itself, 42 bases read in frame from the first base. A note on this clonotype: The antigen it binds to is not known. There are no base qualities to consult, and no much larger clone falls within one base.

The donors took part in RACIN, a single-arm, phase I, dose-escalation trial that combined nivolumab, ipilimumab, aspirin, low-dose cyclophosphamide and low-dose radiotherapy. Patients were eligible if they had advanced solid tumors that were TIL-negative. The chain uses TRBV18 and TRBJ1-5; no confident D gene assignment can be made. This clonotype was obtained from a human donor with advanced metastatic prostate, ovarian, gallbladder or colorectal cancer (not recorded which). This table probably holds off-target reads from a library built for another chain. The DNA sequence follows: TGTGCCAGCTCTCAAGCCGATATCAATCAGCCCCAGCATTTT. It specifies CASSQADINQPQHF.